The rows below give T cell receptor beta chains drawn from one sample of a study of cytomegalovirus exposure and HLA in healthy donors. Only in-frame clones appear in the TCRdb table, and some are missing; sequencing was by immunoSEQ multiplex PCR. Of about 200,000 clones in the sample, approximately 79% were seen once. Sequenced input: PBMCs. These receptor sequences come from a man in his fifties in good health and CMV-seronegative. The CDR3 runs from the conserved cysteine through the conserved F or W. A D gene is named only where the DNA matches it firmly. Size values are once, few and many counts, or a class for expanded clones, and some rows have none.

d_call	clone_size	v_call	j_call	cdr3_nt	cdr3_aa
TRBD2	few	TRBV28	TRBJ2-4	TGTGCCAGCAGTCCGACCCGGACTAGCGGGAGGGCCTTTCAGTACTTC	CASSPTRTSGRAFQYF
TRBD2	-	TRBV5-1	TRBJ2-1	TGCGCCAGCAGCTTGCAACTAGCGGGAGACAATGAGCAGTTCTTC	CASSLQLAGDNEQFF
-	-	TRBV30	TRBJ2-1	TGTGCCTGGATTCGTACTAGCATATCATTCTCCTACAATGAGCAGTTCTTC	CAWIRTSISFSYNEQFF
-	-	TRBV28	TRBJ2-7	TGTGCCAGCAGTTTTCCGACAGACTACGAGCAGTACTTC	CASSFPTDYEQYF
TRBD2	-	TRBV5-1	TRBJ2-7	TGCGCCAGCAGCTTGGTACTAGCGGGCTACGAGCAGTACTTC	CASSLVLAGYEQYF
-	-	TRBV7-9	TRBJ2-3	TGTGCCAGCAGCACATCAGATACGCAGTATTTT	CASSTSDTQYF
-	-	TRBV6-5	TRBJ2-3	TGTGCCAGCAGTTACCTCCAGTTCACAGATACGCAGTATTTT	CASSYLQFTDTQYF
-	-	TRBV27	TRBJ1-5	TGTGCCAGCAGTTTATCGGCCACCATGGGCAATCAGCCCCAGCATTTT	CASSLSATMGNQPQHF
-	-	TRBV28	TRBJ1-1	TGTGCCAGCACCGTGAACACTGAAGCTTTCTTT	CASTVNTEAFF
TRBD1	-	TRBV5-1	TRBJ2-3	TGCGCCAGCAGTGGCGGACAGGTCCGCACAGATACGCAGTATTTT	CASSGGQVRTDTQYF
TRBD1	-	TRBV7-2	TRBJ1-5	TGTGCCAGCAGCTTAGGACAGGGGGCCAATCAGCCCCAGCATTTT	CASSLGQGANQPQHF
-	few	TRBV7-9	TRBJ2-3	TGTGCCAGCAGCTGGACTGCGGGTTACACAGATACGCAGTATTTT	CASSWTAGYTDTQYF
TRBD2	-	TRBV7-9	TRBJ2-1	TGTGCCAGCAGCCAACCGGTAGCGGGAGATGAGCAGTTCTTC	CASSQPVAGDEQFF
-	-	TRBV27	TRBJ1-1	TGTGCCAGCAGTTGGGGGGGAGAGAACACTGAAGCTTTCTTT	CASSWGGENTEAFF
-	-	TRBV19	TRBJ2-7	TGTGCCAGTAGTATAGATTACAGCTACGAGCAGTACTTC	CASSIDYSYEQYF
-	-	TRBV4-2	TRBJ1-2	TGTGCCAGCAGCCAAGAGGGAAGTGGAGGGAGGGGGAACTATGGCTACACCTTC	CASSQEGSGGRGNYGYTF
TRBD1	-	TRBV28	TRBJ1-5	TGTGCCAGCAGTCGACAGGGGCCGTACAATCAGCCCCAGCATTTT	CASSRQGPYNQPQHF
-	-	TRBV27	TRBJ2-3	TGTGCCAGCTGGGGGGGGACACCTGCTAGCACAGATACGCAGTATTTT	CASWGGTPASTDTQYF
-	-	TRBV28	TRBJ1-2	TGTGCCAGCAGTTCCGCGGTGGGGAGCCCATATGGCTACACCTTC	CASSSAVGSPYGYTF
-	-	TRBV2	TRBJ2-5	TGTGCCAGCAATGGGGTGACAGGCCAAGAGACCCAGTACTTC	CASNGVTGQETQYF